These 5 T cell receptor beta chains originate from one sample sequenced in a study of cytomegalovirus exposure and HLA in healthy donors. 60 Vbeta and 13 Jbeta primers were used in PCR. TCRdb's table, derived via immunoSEQ multiplex PCR, lists solely in-frame clones and lacks some. The profile shows 160,000 or so clones, 71% of them singletons. The sequencing input was PBMCs. The origin of the receptors is a woman in her 30s in good health and CMV-seronegative.

This chain connects TRBV9 to TRBJ2-6; the match to TRBD2 covers 9 bases. CDR3 size: 22 residues. CDR1 SGDLS and CDR2 YYNGEE come from the germline V gene. The J segment lost 0 bases and the V segment lost 0 bases, leaving 16 bases of the junction unmatched. The CDR3 reads CASSVAPLTSGLLISGANVLTF. The CDR3 DNA follows: TGTGCCAGCAGCGTAGCCCCCTTGACTAGCGGCCTATTAATCTCTGGGGCCAACGTCCTGACTTTC.

The chain employs TRBV19 and TRBJ2-1, with a weak D call TRBD2 (5 bases). Germline loops: CDR1 LNHDA, CDR2 SQIVND (reference sequence). This CDR3 is built from 15 residues. V dropped 2 bases and J dropped 5 bases, with 13 bases sitting between them. This chain's CDR3 is CASSIRLADNNEQFF. The CDR3 DNA reads as TGTGCCAGTAGTATAAGGCTAGCCGACAACAATGAGCAGTTCTTC.

This clone was counted a few times. CDR3 DNA: TGTGCCGCCTCGGGACAGGGAAGCTCCTACGAGCAGTACTTC. As protein: CAASGQGSSYEQYF. V gene TRBV2 combines with J gene TRBJ2-7, with 9 bases that match TRBD1. The junction had 8 bases not matched to a gene; V was cut back by 11 bases and J by 0 bases. The CDR3 contains 14 residues. The germline gives CDR1 SNHLY, CDR2 FYNNEI. The full variable domain, rest sourced from reference TRBV2 and TRBJ2-7, is EPEVTQTPSHQVTQMGQEVILRCVPISNHLYFYWYRQILGQKVEFLVSFYNNEISEKSEIFDDQFSVERPDGSNFTLKIRSTKLEDSAMYFCAASGQGSSYEQYFGPGTRLTVT.

This chain joins TRBV18 and TRBJ2-1, with 14 bases that match TRBD2. Germline trimming cut 1 base from V and 9 bases from J; bases unmatched to any gene: 8. Germline CDR1 is KGHSH and CDR2 is LQKENI. The CDR3 contains 17 residues. The CDR3 sequence is CASSPRLAGGVGSEQFF. The CDR3 coding sequence is TGTGCCAGCTCACCACGACTAGCGGGAGGGGTCGGTAGTGAGCAGTTCTTC.

This CDR3 is CASRFTGVGEKLFF. CDR3 nucleotide sequence: TGTGCCAGCAGATTTACAGGGGTTGGGGAAAAACTGTTTTTT. The chain carries TRBV28 and TRBJ1-4; 7 bases are shared with TRBD1. The CDR3 sequence is 14 residues long. With 6 bases clipped from V and 8 bases from J, the junction kept 9 bases outside the gene matches. The germline V gene encodes CDR1 MDHEN and CDR2 SYDVKM.